This entry concerns a single T cell receptor beta chain. Its antigen is still unknown. This sample was included in a study of T cells in Graves' hyperthyroidism and ophthalmopathy. General study results and limits: Researchers found most expanded thyroid clonotypes above 0.001 in blood as well.

V shed 10 bases and J 2 bases; nucleotides not matched to a gene: 3. This CDR3 spans 13 amino acids. CDR1 is SSHAT and CDR2 is FNYEAQ in the germline V gene (reference sequence). It was considered stable Graves' hyperthyroidism when ophthalmopathy did not progress within 18 months. The study enrolled patients aged 18 to 65 with newly diagnosed hyperthyroidism of under 2 months' duration. Amplification of TCR beta CDR3 regions was performed using RNA transcripts as template. RT-PCR in the first round (using the HTBI primer set) targeted the TCR CDR3. TCRdb analysed the multiplex PCR reads with MiXCR anew, one entry per CDR3 protein. The table has around 97,000 distinct CDR3 sequences, approximately 48% seen once.

Sequencing used blood. The chain has TRBV7-7 and TRBJ2-3, with 10 bases fitting TRBD2. The sequence came from a man aged 35-49 years with Graves' hyperthyroidism. The CDR3 nucleotides are TGTGCCATACTAGCGGGATCCACAGATACGCAGTATTTT. It translates to CAILAGSTDTQYF.